The T cell receptor beta chain under discussion was sequenced for a study of blood T cell repertoires in COVID-19. This CDR3 has 14 amino acids. V was pared by 2 bases and J by 3 bases, with 3 bases of the junction left unmatched. Germline V gene data show CDR1 as MNHEY and CDR2 as SVGAGI. The table came from immunoSEQ multiplex PCR; TCRdb's copy has only in-frame clones and leaves some out. The sample carries 200,000 to 300,000 clones, 86% recorded once. V usage is TRBV6-5 and J usage is TRBJ1-1; 7 bases fit TRBD1. This clonotype was obtained from a man aged 25-45 years with active or convalescent COVID-19. Sequenced input: peripheral blood. The CDR3 sequence: CASSYDREDTEAFF. CDR3 sequence (DNA): TGTGCCAGCAGTTACGACAGGGAGGACACTGAAGCTTTCTTT.